Below are 27 T cell receptor beta chains sequenced from a single sample in a study of CD8 T cells in Susac syndrome. Random hexamers were used to reverse transcribe an amount of about 0.45 to 1 ug RNA. TCRdb fed the immunoSEQ multiplex PCR reads into MiXCR, producing one record per CDR3 protein. The table has about 190,000 distinct CDR3 sequences, 85% to 95% seen once; the top ten hold about 0.15%. The sequenced material came from CD8+ T cells from PBMCs. The source is a human donor with Susac syndrome.

This clonotype appeared once. At one of its ends the junction is not consistent with the germline gene, which may arise from a read error. The V call is TRBV14, the J call TRBJ1-4; D gene unclear. CDR3 length: 15 amino acids. Germline assignment: CDR1 SGHDN and CDR2 FVKESK. CDR3 loop: CASSLASGRNEKLLF. For the CDR3, the DNA is TGTGCCAGCAGCCTCGCGTCTGGAAGGAATGAAAAACTGCTTTTT. The complete variable domain, with remaining parts taken from reference TRBV14 and TRBJ1-4, reads EAGVTQFPSHSVIEKGQTVTLRCDPISGHDNLYWYRRVMGKEIKFLLHFVKESKQDESGMPNNRFLAERTGGTYSTLKVQPAELEDSGVYFCASSLASGRNEKLLFGSGTQLSVL.

The chain couples TRBV20-1 to TRBJ1-2; no definite D call. The V gene's germline CDR1 is DFQATT and CDR2 SNEGSKA (reference sequence). Trimming pared 3 bases from V and 4 bases from J, leaving 15 bases between. This CDR3 spans 14 amino acids. The CDR3 DNA follows: TGCAGTGCTAGTAATGGGCGAGAGCTCTATGGCTACACCTTC. This translates into CSASNGRELYGYTF.

The chain combines TRBV5-1 with TRBJ2-2; no firm D call. Germline values: CDR1 SGHRS, CDR2 YFSETQ. Trimming shortened V by 6 bases and J by 4 bases, and 13 bases separated the two germline ends. The CDR3 contains 14 residues. The DNA for the CDR3 is TGCGCCAGCACGATAGCTCAGAGCACCGGGGAGCTGTTTTTT. The encoded protein is CASTIAQSTGELFF.

The chain carries TRBV5-5 and TRBJ2-3; D may be TRBD1 (6 bases). CDR3 length: 15 residues. CDR1 SGHKS and CDR2 YYEKEE come from the germline V gene (reference sequence). V was trimmed by 2 bases and J by 0 bases, leaving 10 bases between them. The CDR3 sequence: CASSFAGASTDTQYF. CDR3 bases: TGTGCCAGCAGCTTTGCAGGGGCCAGCACAGATACGCAGTATTTT.

This clonotype was detected a few times. This chain uses TRBV7-9 with TRBJ2-1; D is possibly TRBD2 (5 bases). Deletions cut 5 bases from V and 3 bases from J, with 11 bases between. Germline CDR1 is SEHNR and CDR2 is FQNEAQ (reference sequence). The CDR3 is made up of 14 amino acids. The DNA of the CDR3 is TGTGCCAGCAGCCCTGGAGGAGGCTACAATGAGCAGTTCTTC. Protein: CASSPGGGYNEQFF.

V is TRBV20-1 and J is TRBJ2-7; 11 nucleotides agree with TRBD2. The CDR3 loop spans 14 amino acids. Germline V gene sequence: CDR1 DFQATT, CDR2 SNEGSKA (reference sequence). J lost 7 bases, V lost 0 bases, and 5 bases had no gene match. The CDR3 sequence: CSARDPSGRLEQYF. Here the CDR3 DNA reads TGCAGTGCTAGAGACCCTAGCGGGAGGTTGGAGCAGTACTTC.

The genes are TRBV30 and TRBJ2-7, with 7 bases fitting TRBD1. The CDR3 runs 13 residues. Per germline, CDR1 GTSNPN and CDR2 SVGIG (reference sequence). With V trimmed by 2 bases and J by 2 bases, 3 bases remained unmatched. The CDR3, as DNA: TGTGCCTGGAGTCCCGGGACAGCCTACGAGCAGTACTTC. Its protein is CAWSPGTAYEQYF.

The chain combines TRBV6-5 with TRBJ2-7; TRBD2 matches 9 bases. Looked up from germline, CDR1 is MNHEY and CDR2 is SVGAGI. The CDR3 sequence is 16 residues long. Losses at the gene ends were 0 bases for V and 5 bases for J; bases not matched to a gene: 8. For the CDR3, the DNA is TGTGCCAGCAGTTACTCGGCGGGGGGGCTCTTCGACGAGCAGTACTTC. This encodes CASSYSAGGLFDEQYF.

V gene TRBV20-1 combines with J gene TRBJ2-5; 9 bases are shared with TRBD1. This CDR3 region has 13 residues. Germline loops: CDR1 DFQATT, CDR2 SNEGSKA (reference sequence). The CDR3 protein is CGLGTGPVKTQYF. CDR3 nucleotides: TGCGGATTAGGGACAGGGCCGGTCAAGACCCAGTACTTC.

This chain's CDR3 is CASRPTGMAPNEQFF. The CDR3 coding sequence is TGTGCCAGCAGACCGACAGGGATGGCACCCAATGAGCAGTTCTTC. The chain employs TRBV3-1 and TRBJ2-1, with TRBD1 matching over 7 bases. The trim removed 6 bases at V and 6 bases at J, leaving 11 bases unmatched. The CDR3 is 15 amino acids. In germline, CDR1 is LGHDT, CDR2 YNNKEL (reference sequence).

The chain employs TRBV27 and TRBJ1-1; 8 bases are shared with TRBD1. With V trimmed by 6 bases and J by 5 bases, 11 bases remained unmatched. Germline V CDR1 and CDR2: MNHEY, SMNVEV (reference sequence). The CDR3 has 15 amino acids. For the CDR3, the DNA is TGTGCCAGCAGAGGACAGGGATTGACCCGGACTGAAGCTTTCTTT. This encodes CASRGQGLTRTEAFF.

The chain combines TRBV20-1 with TRBJ2-7; no firm D call. CDR3 length equals 12 residues. Germline CDR1 is DFQATT and CDR2 is SNEGSKA (reference sequence). V lost 6 bases and J lost 0, with 9 bases in between. Here the CDR3 DNA reads TGCAGTGCCGCTCCTAGCTCCTACGAGCAGTACTTC. This gives the protein CSAAPSSYEQYF.

V is TRBV5-4 and J is TRBJ1-1; maybe TRBD1 (5 bases). CDR3 size: 14 residues. V lost 5 bases and J 5 bases, leaving 16 bases between the germline ends. The germline V gene encodes CDR1 SGHNT and CDR2 YYREEE (reference sequence). CDR3 sequence: CASRRGGVGTEAFF. In DNA, the CDR3 is TGTGCCAGCAGACGTGGGGGGGTAGGAACTGAAGCTTTCTTT.

This sequence joins TRBV5-1 and TRBJ2-7; TRBD2 agrees at 8 bases. Trimming removed 0 bases from V and 2 bases from J; junction bases left unmatched: 7. This CDR3 comprises 16 residues. Germline V CDR1 and CDR2: SGHRS, YFSETQ. The CDR3 loop reads CASSLAAGGETYEQYF. The CDR3 DNA sequence: TGCGCCAGCAGCTTGGCGGCGGGAGGAGAAACCTACGAGCAGTACTTC.

The V and J genes are TRBV20-1 and TRBJ2-1, with 8 positions matching TRBD2. Germline V gene sequence: CDR1 DFQATT, CDR2 SNEGSKA (reference sequence). This CDR3 is built from 11 residues. Trimming at V came to 6 bases and at J to 9 bases, leaving 4 bases not matched to a gene. The chain's CDR3 is CSAGLASEQFF. Written as DNA, the CDR3 is TGCAGTGCCGGACTAGCATCTGAGCAGTTCTTC.

The V call is TRBV6-5, the J call TRBJ2-7; either TRBD1 or TRBD2 may fit D (5 bases each). V lost 6 bases and J 3 bases, leaving 9 bases between the germline ends. The CDR3 is 12 residues long. In germline, CDR1 is MNHEY, CDR2 SVGAGI. CDR3 nucleotide sequence: TGTGCCAGCAGCGGGGACGGCTACGAGCAGTACTTC. The encoded protein is CASSGDGYEQYF.

The gene calls are TRBV10-3 and TRBJ2-1, with 14 positions matching TRBD2. Losses at the gene ends were 7 bases for V and 7 bases for J; bases not matched to a gene: 6. CDR3 length: 15 residues. Looked up from germline, CDR1 is ENHRY and CDR2 is SYGVKD. The CDR3 loop is CAITPGLAGENEQFF. Written as DNA, the CDR3 is TGTGCCATCACTCCGGGACTAGCGGGAGAAAATGAGCAGTTCTTC.

For the CDR3, the DNA is TGTGCCTGGAGTGGTGGGGCTAGCAATCAGCCCCAGCATTTT. Translated: CAWSGGASNQPQHF. J is TRBJ1-5 and V is TRBV30; a weak D match, TRBD1 (5 bases). V was pared by 1 base and J by 0 bases, with 7 bases between. The length of the CDR3 is 14 residues. Germline V lookup: CDR1 GTSNPN, CDR2 SVGIG (reference sequence).

This chain joins TRBV12-3 or TRBV12-4 and TRBJ2-1; possibly TRBD2 for D (6 bases). The CDR3 has 17 residues. V dropped 4 bases and J dropped 6 bases, with 22 bases sitting between them. CDR3 nucleotide sequence: TGTGCCAGCAGTTCTGGTATTGCGGGATCCGAGAGCAATGAGCAGTTCTTC. Translated, it gives CASSSGIAGSESNEQFF.

Regarding this clonotype: Relative to the germline gene, one junction end is altered; a read error may explain this. The gene calls are TRBV25-1 and TRBJ2-7; perhaps TRBD1 as D (5 bases). The germline gives CDR1 MGHDK, CDR2 SYGVNS. CDR3 size: 16 residues. The CDR3 loop is CASNEYPDRNYYEQYF. The DNA of the CDR3 is TGTGCCAGCAATGAATACCCCGACAGAAATTACTACGAGCAGTACTTC.

The chain combines TRBV27 with TRBJ1-1, with a tentative D call TRBD1 (5 bases). The length of the CDR3 is 17 residues. Trimming took 3 bases from V and 0 from J, leaving 17 bases between them. Looked up from germline, CDR1 is MNHEY and CDR2 is SMNVEV (reference sequence). Written as DNA, the CDR3 is TGTGCCAGCAGTTTCAGGGTATCGGAAGTCATGAACACTGAAGCTTTCTTT. Translating gives CASSFRVSEVMNTEAFF.

J is TRBJ2-7 and V is TRBV7-9; D not resolved. The CDR3 consists of 12 residues. Germline assignment: CDR1 SEHNR and CDR2 FQNEAQ (reference sequence). V dropped 1 base and J dropped 5 bases, with 6 bases sitting between them. CDR3 sequence (DNA): TGTGCCAGCAGCTTAGGCGAACACGAGCAGTACTTC. As protein: CASSLGEHEQYF.

The rearrangement links TRBV20-1 to TRBJ2-7; D may be TRBD2 (6 bases). The V and J ends lost 6 bases and 3 bases respectively, with 24 bases between them. The CDR3 has 16 amino acids. The germline V gene encodes CDR1 DFQATT and CDR2 SNEGSKA (reference sequence). Here the CDR3 reads CSAPFAGLYSDYEQYF. In DNA, the CDR3 is TGCAGTGCCCCCTTTGCGGGACTCTACAGCGACTACGAGCAGTACTTC.

Only one count was recorded for this clonotype. The chain links TRBV20-1 to TRBJ1-2; 8 bases are a match to TRBD1. Germline-derived CDR1 and CDR2 are DFQATT and SNEGSKA (reference sequence). The CDR3 consists of 17 residues. V dropped 1 base and J dropped 0; count of bases not matched to a gene: 10. CDR3 bases: TGCAGTGCTAGAGGGACGACAGGGGCCGAAACTAACTATGGCTACACCTTC. Translating gives CSARGTTGAETNYGYTF.

The V call is TRBV9, the J call TRBJ2-7; 8 bases are a match to TRBD2. The V segment lost 4 bases and the J segment 5 bases; nucleotides outside the gene matches: 5. CDR3 size: 13 residues. In germline, CDR1 is SGDLS, CDR2 YYNGEE. This CDR3 is CASSQRGGDEQYF. CDR3 in DNA: TGTGCCAGCAGCCAACGGGGGGGGGACGAGCAGTACTTC.

This clonotype has only a few counts. The gene calls are TRBV4-2 and TRBJ2-3; D not resolved. V shed 1 base and J shed 4 bases, with 3 bases lying between them. Germline loops: CDR1 LGHNA, CDR2 YNFKEQ. This CDR3 region has 12 residues. The CDR3 DNA is TGTGCCAGCAGCCAAGGCCCAGATACGCAGTATTTT. It yields the protein CASSQGPDTQYF.

This clonotype was recorded once. This chain uses TRBV6-5 with TRBJ2-5; TRBD1 agrees at 8 bases. The germline V gene encodes CDR1 MNHEY and CDR2 SVGAGI. V shed 4 bases, J shed 2 bases, and the junction held 3 bases outside the gene matches. The CDR3 is 14 residues long. CDR3 residues: CASSSQGGQETQYF. The DNA for the CDR3 is TGTGCCAGCAGTTCACAGGGGGGACAAGAGACCCAGTACTTC.